This T cell receptor beta chain was observed in a study of tumour-infiltrating T cells in Burkitt lymphoma. Study information: This cohort included all epidemiological subtypes of Burkitt lymphoma. Overall and progression-free survival were predicted by productive clonality. Overall study results and limits: Public clonotypes, several, appeared across numerous Burkitt lymphoma patients.

Germline V gene data show CDR1 as SGHVS and CDR2 as FNYEAQ. V was cut by 4 bases and J by 4 bases, with 4 bases left in between. The CDR3 runs 11 residues. Regarding this clone: Its specificity is not known.

Profiling relied on immunoSEQ multiplex PCR, and the TCRdb table lists in-frame clones only, not all of them. Altogether about 600 clones are present, roughly 17% being singletons, with the ten largest covering roughly 4%. Material: tumor tissue. The chain has TRBV7-6 and TRBJ2-5, with no clear D. The receptor was isolated from a human donor with Burkitt lymphoma. This CDR3 reads CASSYSETQYF. The CDR3 DNA follows: TGTGCCAGCAGCTATTCAGAGACCCAGTACTTC. Looking up the rest from reference TRBV7-6 and TRBJ2-5 gives the full variable domain: GAGVSQSPRYKVTKRGQDVALRCDPISGHVSLYWYRQALGQGPEFLTYFNYEAQQDKSGLPNDRFSAERPEGSISTLTIQRTEQRDSAMYRCASSYSETQYFGPGTRLLVL.